The 29 T cell receptor beta chains listed next were all sequenced from one sample in a study of blood T cell repertoires in COVID-19. TCRdb's table, derived via immunoSEQ multiplex PCR, lists solely in-frame clones and lacks some. The table has 97,000 or so clones, 70% to 90% seen once. The material sequenced was peripheral blood. Every receptor here comes from a man in his forties or fifties with active COVID-19.

J is TRBJ2-1 and V is TRBV6-5; 8 nucleotides align to TRBD1. The ends lost 6 bases at V and 2 bases at J; junction bases unmatched: 6. The CDR3 totals 15 residues. From germline, CDR1 is MNHEY and CDR2 SVGAGI. The CDR3 sequence: CASRLPGQAYNEQFF. CDR3 coding DNA: TGTGCCAGCAGACTACCGGGACAGGCCTACAATGAGCAGTTCTTC.

The chain uses TRBV7-8 and TRBJ1-4; no firm D call. The germline gives CDR1 SGHVS, CDR2 FQNEAQ. The V gene lost 5 bases and the J gene lost 5 bases, with 15 bases spanning the gap. This CDR3 has 15 residues. CDR3 loop: CASSLERILNEKLFF. CDR3 in DNA: TGTGCCAGCAGCCTGGAGCGGATTTTGAATGAAAAACTGTTTTTT.

The chain couples TRBV3-1 (or the pseudogene TRBV3-2) to TRBJ2-6; 11 bases line up with TRBD1. The CDR3 spans 16 residues. V gave up 3 bases and J gave up 4 bases; unmatched junction bases: 2. The germline V gene encodes CDR1 LGHDT and CDR2 YNNKEL (reference sequence). The CDR3, as DNA: TGTGCCAGCAGCCACGGACAGGGGGCCGGGGCCAACGTCCTGACTTTC. Amino acid sequence: CASSHGQGAGANVLTF.

This chain joins TRBV7-2 and TRBJ2-3; 8 bases map to TRBD1. V dropped 2 bases and J dropped 8; count of bases not matched to a gene: 12. The CDR3 spans 16 residues. Germline V gene lookup returns CDR1 SGHTA and CDR2 FQGNSA. Here the CDR3 reads CASSLRPDRDSSTQYF. CDR3 sequence (DNA): TGTGCCAGCAGCTTACGACCGGACAGGGACTCGAGTACGCAGTATTTT.

The chain employs TRBV7-2 and TRBJ2-7, with D hard to call. This CDR3 spans 12 amino acids. Trimming stripped 4 bases from V and 7 bases from J, with 11 bases between. The germline CDR1 and CDR2 sequences are SGHTA and FQGNSA. CDR3 region: CASSSLPGEQYF. The CDR3 DNA reads TGTGCCAGCAGCTCCCTCCCCGGGGAGCAGTACTTC.

The chain combines TRBV3-1 (or the pseudogene TRBV3-2) with TRBJ2-7, with 11 bases identical to TRBD1. This CDR3 region has 18 residues. The V segment lost 0 bases and the J segment 2 bases; nucleotides outside the gene matches: 9. Germline values: CDR1 LGHDT, CDR2 YNNKEL (reference sequence). The CDR3 DNA reads as TGTGCCAGCAGCCAAGATCGGGGGACAGGGGGTCTCCCCTACGAGCAGTACTTC. This gives the protein CASSQDRGTGGLPYEQYF.

J is TRBJ1-5 and V is TRBV6-5, with D unclear. CDR1 and CDR2 from the germline V gene are MNHEY and SVGAGI. The V gene lost 4 bases and the J gene lost 7 bases, with 8 bases spanning the gap. The CDR3 consists of 12 residues. CDR3 in amino acids: CASSSLGQPQHF. The CDR3 nucleotides read TGTGCCAGCAGTTCGTTGGGCCAGCCCCAGCATTTT.

The chain has TRBV15 and TRBJ2-7; D is perhaps TRBD2 (6 bases). The V and J ends lost 0 bases and 5 bases respectively, with 11 bases between them. Germline V gives CDR1 LNHNV, CDR2 YYDKDF (reference sequence). The CDR3 is made up of 14 amino acids. In DNA form, the CDR3 reads TGTGCCACCAGCAGAGACTTACTAGCTGACGAGCAGTACTTC. Its translation is CATSRDLLADEQYF. Based on the CDR3 plus reference TRBV15 and TRBJ2-7, the full variable domain is DAMVIQNPRYQVTQFGKPVTLSCSQTLNHNVMYWYQQKSSQAPKLLFHYYDKDFNNEADTPDNFQSRRPNTSFCFLDIRSPGLGDTAMYLCATSRDLLADEQYFGPGTRLTVT.

This clone showed up just once. The chain uses TRBV6-5 and TRBJ1-5; no reliable D call. The CDR3 covers 14 residues. Trimming shortened V by 4 bases and J by 0 bases, and 7 bases separated the two germline ends. In germline, CDR1 is MNHEY, CDR2 SVGAGI. This chain's CDR3 is CASSSGYSNQPQHF. CDR3 bases: TGTGCCAGCAGTTCCGGTTATAGCAATCAGCCCCAGCATTTT.

This CDR3 reads CASSLRRGNNEQFF. The CDR3, as DNA: TGTGCCAGCAGTTTACGTCGGGGGAACAATGAGCAGTTCTTC. V gene TRBV27 combines with J gene TRBJ2-1; D is perhaps TRBD2 (6 bases). CDR1 is MNHEY, CDR2 SMNVEV, per germline (reference sequence). V lost 2 bases, J lost 5 bases, and 10 bases lay in between. The CDR3 length is 14 residues.

This clone was seen once. The chain couples TRBV3-1 (or the pseudogene TRBV3-2) to TRBJ1-1; TRBD1 agrees at 7 bases. V gave up 6 bases and J gave up 3 bases; unmatched junction bases: 7. Germline assignment: CDR1 LGHDT and CDR2 YNNKEL (reference sequence). This CDR3 is 14 amino acids long. The CDR3 nucleotides read TGTGCCAGCAGGTATCGGGACAGCTACACTGAAGCTTTCTTT. It translates to CASRYRDSYTEAFF.

This chain connects TRBV4-1 to TRBJ1-1, with D uncertain. CDR1 and CDR2 from the germline V gene are MGHRA and YSYEKL. The CDR3 loop spans 17 amino acids. Trimming took off 1 base at V and 1 base at J, with 16 bases between the two ends. The DNA of the CDR3 is TGCGCCAGCAGCCAAGGCGCTATATTCAGGCGGAACACTGAAGCTTTCTTT. It specifies CASSQGAIFRRNTEAFF.

The chain employs TRBV11-3 and TRBJ2-7; 7 bases map to TRBD1. Germline values: CDR1 SGHNT, CDR2 YENEEA. The J segment lost 5 bases and the V segment lost 4 bases, leaving 5 bases of the junction unmatched. This CDR3 comprises 13 residues. The CDR3 bases are TGTGCCAGCAGCTCGACAGGGTTAAACGAGCAGTACTTC. It is translated as CASSSTGLNEQYF. The variable domain in full, with the rest retrieved from reference TRBV11-3 and TRBJ2-7, is EAGVVQSPRYKIIEKKQPVAFWCNPISGHNTLYWYLQNLGQGPELLIRYENEEAVDDSQLPKDRFSAERLKGVDSTLKIQPAELGDSAVYLCASSSTGLNEQYFGPGTRLTVT.

The chain links TRBV9 to TRBJ2-1; TRBD2 matches at 10 bases. CDR1 is SGDLS, CDR2 YYNGEE, per germline. The V segment lost 3 bases and the J segment 4 bases; nucleotides outside the gene matches: 7. The CDR3 contains 16 residues. The CDR3 sequence is CASSAYSGGSYNEQFF. CDR3 nucleotides: TGTGCCAGCAGCGCTTATAGCGGGGGGTCGTACAATGAGCAGTTCTTC.

The chain has TRBV11-3 and TRBJ1-1; D ambiguous. The CDR3 contains 8 residues. CDR1 and CDR2 from the germline V gene are SGHNT and YENEEA. In DNA form, the CDR3 reads TGTGCTATTCCTGAAGCTTTCTTT. Residues: CAIPEAFF.

The rearrangement uses TRBV4-1 and TRBJ1-1; D gene uncertain. The CDR3 has 13 residues. Trimming took off 3 bases at V and 1 base at J, with 6 bases between the two ends. Germline loops: CDR1 MGHRA, CDR2 YSYEKL. Written as DNA, the CDR3 is TGCGCCAGCAGCCACATTAGGAACACTGAAGCTTTCTTT. It codes for CASSHIRNTEAFF.

This clone turned up a few times. The CDR3 nucleotides are TGTGCCATCAGCGCGAAAGAGACCCAGTACTTC. Translated, it gives CAISAKETQYF. The V and J genes are TRBV10-3 and TRBJ2-5; no firm D call. Trimming took off 6 bases at V and 3 bases at J, with 5 bases between the two ends. CDR3 length equals 11 residues. The germline CDR1 and CDR2 sequences are ENHRY and SYGVKD.

The chain uses TRBV19 and TRBJ2-1; TRBD2 might be the D (6 bases). V was clipped by 1 base and J by 3 bases, with 10 bases between them. This CDR3 comprises 15 residues. Germline V gene data show CDR1 as LNHDA and CDR2 as SQIVND (reference sequence). CDR3 DNA: TGTGCCAGTAGTATAGCGGCGGGGTTCTACAATGAGCAGTTCTTC. It encodes CASSIAAGFYNEQFF.

The chain recombines TRBV3-1 (or the pseudogene TRBV3-2) with TRBJ2-5; 9 nucleotides line up with TRBD2. Germline lookup yields CDR1 LGHDT and CDR2 YNNKEL (reference sequence). The CDR3 runs 17 residues. V was pared by 1 base and J by 2 bases, with 8 bases of the junction left unmatched. The CDR3 sequence: CASSQARMTSGQETQYF. The CDR3 coding sequence is TGTGCCAGCAGCCAAGCCCGGATGACTAGCGGTCAAGAGACCCAGTACTTC.

The J gene is TRBJ2-1, the V gene TRBV3-1 (or the pseudogene TRBV3-2), with 9 bases lining up with TRBD2. This CDR3 has 17 residues. The V segment lost 4 bases and the J segment 4 bases; nucleotides outside the gene matches: 11. Germline V CDR1 and CDR2: LGHDT, YNNKEL (reference sequence). Here the CDR3 reads CASSPGRWSGGYNEQFF. CDR3 nucleotide sequence: TGTGCCAGCAGCCCGGGTCGGTGGAGCGGGGGGTACAATGAGCAGTTCTTC.

This clone was detected a few times. Other nucleotide sequences from this sample produce the same CDR3. This chain uses TRBV7-9 with TRBJ1-3; maybe TRBD1 (5 bases). The CDR3 spans 13 residues. Germline V gene lookup returns CDR1 SEHNR and CDR2 FQNEAQ (reference sequence). Trimming stripped 3 bases from V and 4 bases from J, with 7 bases between. CDR3 amino acids: CASSLRQGNTIYF. The CDR3 DNA follows: TGTGCCAGCAGCTTGCGACAGGGAAACACCATATATTTT.

About this clone itself: The same CDR3 can be traced to other DNA sequences in this sample. The chain is built from TRBV19 and TRBJ2-1, with a tentative D call TRBD2 (5 bases). Germline assignment: CDR1 LNHDA and CDR2 SQIVND (reference sequence). Trimming took 6 bases from V and 4 from J, leaving 10 bases between them. This CDR3 has 13 amino acids. CDR3 in DNA: TGTGCCAGTAGCCCCCGGGGTTACAATGAGCAGTTCTTC. Encoded protein: CASSPRGYNEQFF.

This clone appeared once. The rearrangement uses TRBV18 and TRBJ2-3; 7 bases fit TRBD1. CDR3 size: 20 residues. V dropped 0 bases and J dropped 3; count of bases not matched to a gene: 18. Looked up from germline, CDR1 is KGHSH and CDR2 is LQKENI. The CDR3, as DNA: TGTGCCAGCTCACCACCGGGGACAGAGATCAGCCGTAGGCCGACAGATACGCAGTATTTT. As protein: CASSPPGTEISRRPTDTQYF. The whole variable domain, remainder taken from reference TRBV18 and TRBJ2-3, is NAGVMQNPRHLVRRRGQEARLRCSPMKGHSHVYWYRQLPEEGLKFMVYLQKENIIDESGMPKERFSAEFPKEGPSILRIQQVVRGDSAAYFCASSPPGTEISRRPTDTQYFGPGTRLTVL.

The V call is TRBV6-5, the J call TRBJ2-1; TRBD2 matches at 7 bases. After removal of 10 bases from V and 9 bases from J, the junction contained 15 bases not matched to a gene. In germline, CDR1 is MNHEY, CDR2 SVGAGI. The CDR3 covers 14 residues. The CDR3 nucleotides read TGTGCCATCCTCCCGGGACTATGGGTCTGTGAGCAGTTCTTC. It is translated as CAILPGLWVCEQFF.

The count of this clone is one. The V call is TRBV18, the J call TRBJ2-7; D may be TRBD2 (5 bases). V was shortened by 5 bases and J by 2 bases, with 10 bases between the two germline ends. The CDR3 is 13 residues long. CDR1 is KGHSH and CDR2 is LQKENI in the germline V gene. This CDR3 reads CASSGGSTYEQYF. The CDR3 bases are TGTGCCAGCTCAGGAGGCAGTACCTACGAGCAGTACTTC.

This clone came up once. The J gene is TRBJ1-6, the V gene TRBV2; D may be TRBD1 (6 bases). Trimming took 6 bases from V and 11 from J, leaving 17 bases between them. The germline CDR1 and CDR2 sequences are SNHLY and FYNNEI. The CDR3 length is 14 residues. The CDR3 nucleotides are TGTGCCAGCAGCGAACAGGGAGGTATTCCACCCCTCCACTTT. It translates to CASSEQGGIPPLHF.

The chain has TRBV6-4 and TRBJ2-4; TRBD2 might be the D (6 bases). Trimming took off 4 bases at V and 0 bases at J, with 19 bases between the two ends. Germline CDR1 is MRHNA and CDR2 is SNTAGT. The CDR3 covers 18 residues. The CDR3 sequence is CASSGRDGDKLAKNIQYF. DNA for the CDR3: TGTGCCAGCAGTGGGAGGGATGGGGATAAGCTAGCCAAAAACATTCAGTACTTC.

This rearrangement joins TRBV15 to TRBJ1-3; 7 bases are shared with TRBD1. In germline, CDR1 is LNHNV, CDR2 YYDKDF (reference sequence). This CDR3 region has 17 residues. Trimming removed 0 bases from V and 3 bases from J; junction bases left unmatched: 8. The CDR3 nucleotides read TGTGCCACCAGCAGAGATATAGGGGGCAGGAGTGGAAACACCATATATTTT. This translates into CATSRDIGGRSGNTIYF.

V gene TRBV6-2 or TRBV6-3 combines with J gene TRBJ1-1; D is possibly TRBD1 (6 bases). The germline CDR1 and CDR2 sequences are MNHEY and SVGEGT. Trimming cost V 4 bases and J 1 base, with 10 bases left between them. The CDR3 consists of 14 residues. The CDR3 sequence: CASSLAGANTEAFF. The CDR3 DNA follows: TGTGCCAGCAGTTTGGCAGGGGCGAACACTGAAGCTTTCTTT.